The clone carrying this TCR beta chain was counted many times. Active moderate-to-severe ophthalmopathy, Clinical Activity Score at least 3, NOSPECS at least 4, under 3 months' duration. Together with thyroid ultrasound, orbital computed tomography, serum thyroxine and TRAb, clinical symptoms were used for diagnoses. PBMCs were derived from around 10 ml fresh peripheral blood. CDR1 MDHEN and CDR2 SYDVKM come from the germline V gene. The CDR3 sequence is 11 residues long. Trimming shortened V by 6 bases and J by 2 bases, and 2 bases separated the two germline ends. Regions amplified from RNA transcripts were the TCR beta CDR3 regions. An initial round of RT-PCR targeting the TCR CDR3 relied on the HTBI primer set. TCRdb independently ran MiXCR on the multiplex PCR reads; one entry per CDR3 protein. The data contain 640,000 or so distinct CDR3 sequences, 11% to 15% of them singletons. This record belongs to a study of T cells in Graves' hyperthyroidism and ophthalmopathy. Study-level information: Peripheral blood was secured at the point of initial diagnosis, before any treatment.

The chain links TRBV28 to TRBJ2-1; D uncertain. Sequencing used blood. This TCR was recovered from a woman between 18 and 29 years old with Graves' ophthalmopathy. This chain's CDR3 is CASSPYNEQFF. The CDR3 region has the DNA TGTGCCAGCAGCCCCTACAATGAGCAGTTCTTC.